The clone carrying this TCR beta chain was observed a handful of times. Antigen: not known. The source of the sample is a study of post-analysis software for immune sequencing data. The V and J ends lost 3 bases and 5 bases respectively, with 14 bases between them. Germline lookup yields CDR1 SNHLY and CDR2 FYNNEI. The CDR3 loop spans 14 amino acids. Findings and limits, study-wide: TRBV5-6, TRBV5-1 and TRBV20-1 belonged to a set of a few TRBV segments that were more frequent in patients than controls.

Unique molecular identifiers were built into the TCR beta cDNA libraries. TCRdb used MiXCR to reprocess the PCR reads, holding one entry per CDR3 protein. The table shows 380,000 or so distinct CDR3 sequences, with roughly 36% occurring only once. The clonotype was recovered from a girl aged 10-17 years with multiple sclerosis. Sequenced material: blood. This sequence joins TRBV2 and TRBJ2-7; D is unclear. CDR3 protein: CASSEVSRVHEQYF. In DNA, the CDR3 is TGTGCCAGCAGTGAGGTGTCTAGGGTCCACGAGCAGTACTTC.